This T cell receptor beta chain was retrieved from a study of T cells expressing NK-cell markers. No DNA is given; TCRdb re-called the 5' RACE reads and lists each CDR3 protein once. Seen in this sample are 550,000 to 600,000 distinct CDR3 sequences; the ten most common clones hold about 3.6%. The length of the CDR3 is 15 residues. Germline V CDR1 and CDR2: MNHEY, SMNVEV (reference sequence). This chain connects TRBV27 to TRBJ2-2; the TRBD1 assignment by TCRdb is unverifiable without DNA. This clonotype was obtained from a man in his late teens or twenties in good health. The specimen sequenced was blood T cells: a sorted CD56 or NKG2C T cell subset, CD4+ or CD8+ T cells, or bulk PBMC T cells (not recorded which). The CDR3 loop is CASSTGQGAVGELFF.